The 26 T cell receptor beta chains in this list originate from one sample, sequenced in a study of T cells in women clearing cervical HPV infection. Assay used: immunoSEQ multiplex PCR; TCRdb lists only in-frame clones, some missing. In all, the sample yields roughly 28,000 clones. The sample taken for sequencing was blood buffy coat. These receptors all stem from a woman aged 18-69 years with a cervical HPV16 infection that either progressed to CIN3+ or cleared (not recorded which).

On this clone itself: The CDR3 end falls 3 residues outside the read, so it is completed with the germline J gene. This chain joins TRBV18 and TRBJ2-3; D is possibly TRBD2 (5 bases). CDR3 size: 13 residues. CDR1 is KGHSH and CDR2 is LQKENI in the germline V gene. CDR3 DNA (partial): TGTGCCAGCTCACTCGGACTCCAAGAGACG. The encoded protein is CASSLGLQET. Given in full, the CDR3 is CASSLGLQETQYF.

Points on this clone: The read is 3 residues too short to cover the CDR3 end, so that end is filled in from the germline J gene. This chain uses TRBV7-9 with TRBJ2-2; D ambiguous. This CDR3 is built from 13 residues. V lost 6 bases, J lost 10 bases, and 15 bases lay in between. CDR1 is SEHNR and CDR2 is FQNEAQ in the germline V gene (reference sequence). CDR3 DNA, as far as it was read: TGTGCCAGCAGACGAGGCCCCGCTGAGGAG. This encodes CASRRGPAEE. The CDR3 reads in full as CASRRGPAEELFF. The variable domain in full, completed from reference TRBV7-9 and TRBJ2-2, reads DTGVSQNPRHKITKRGQNVTFRCDPISEHNRLYWYRQTLGQGPEFLTYFQNEAQLEKSRLLSDRFSAERPKGSFSTLEIQRTEQGDSAMYLCASRRGPAEELFFGEGSRLTVL.

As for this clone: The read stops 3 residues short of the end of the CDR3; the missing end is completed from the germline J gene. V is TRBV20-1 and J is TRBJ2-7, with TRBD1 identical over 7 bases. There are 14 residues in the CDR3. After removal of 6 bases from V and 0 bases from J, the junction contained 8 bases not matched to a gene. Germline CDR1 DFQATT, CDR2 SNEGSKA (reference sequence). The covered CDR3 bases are TGCAGTGCCCGCGCAGGGACAGACTCCTACGAG. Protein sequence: CSARAGTDSYE. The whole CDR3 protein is CSARAGTDSYEQYF.

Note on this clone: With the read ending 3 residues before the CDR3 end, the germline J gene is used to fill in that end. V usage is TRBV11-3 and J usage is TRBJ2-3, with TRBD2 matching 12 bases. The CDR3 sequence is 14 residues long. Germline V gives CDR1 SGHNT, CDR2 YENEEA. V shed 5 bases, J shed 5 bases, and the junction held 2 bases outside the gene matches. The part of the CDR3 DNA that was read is TGTGCCAGCAGCAGGGGACTAGCGGGAGATACG. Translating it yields CASSRGLAGDT. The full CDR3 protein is CASSRGLAGDTQYF.

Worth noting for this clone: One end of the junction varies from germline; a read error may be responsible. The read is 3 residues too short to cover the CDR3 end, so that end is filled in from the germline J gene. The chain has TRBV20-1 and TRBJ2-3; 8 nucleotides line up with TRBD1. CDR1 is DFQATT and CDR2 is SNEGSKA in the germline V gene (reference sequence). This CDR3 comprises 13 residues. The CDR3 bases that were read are TGCAGTGCAAGAGGACAGGGTCCAGATACG. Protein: CSARGQGPDT. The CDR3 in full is CSARGQGPDTQYF.

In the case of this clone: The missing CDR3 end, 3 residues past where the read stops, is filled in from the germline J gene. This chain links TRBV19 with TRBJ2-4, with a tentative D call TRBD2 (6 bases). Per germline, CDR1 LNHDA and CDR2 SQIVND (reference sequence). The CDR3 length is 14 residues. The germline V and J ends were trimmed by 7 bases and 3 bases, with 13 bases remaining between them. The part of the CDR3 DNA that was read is TGTGCCAGTACGGGACTTCGGGACAAAAACATT. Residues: CASTGLRDKNI. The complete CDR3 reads CASTGLRDKNIQYF.

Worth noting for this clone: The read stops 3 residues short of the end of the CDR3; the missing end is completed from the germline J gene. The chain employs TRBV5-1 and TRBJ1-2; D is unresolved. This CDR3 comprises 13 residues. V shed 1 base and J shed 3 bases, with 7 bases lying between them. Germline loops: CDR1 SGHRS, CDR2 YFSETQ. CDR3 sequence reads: CASSLSTDYGYTF. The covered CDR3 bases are TGCGCCAGCAGCTTGAGCACGGACTATGGC.

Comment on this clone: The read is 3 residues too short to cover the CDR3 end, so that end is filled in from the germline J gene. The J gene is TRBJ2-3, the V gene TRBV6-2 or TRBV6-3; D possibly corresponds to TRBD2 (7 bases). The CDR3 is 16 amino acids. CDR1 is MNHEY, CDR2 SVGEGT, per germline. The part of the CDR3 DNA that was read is TGTGCCAGCAGTTACCCCGGGGGGCCTAGCCAAGAGACG. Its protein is CASSYPGGPSQET. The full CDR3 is CASSYPGGPSQETQYF.

CDR3 amino acids: CASSRGEGGGGYTF. The CDR3 DNA, read in part, is TGTGCCAGCAGCCGGGGGGAGGGCGGCGGAGGC. The V and J genes are TRBV7-9 and TRBJ1-2; maybe TRBD1 (5 bases). The read halts 3 residues ahead of the CDR3 end, with the missing end drawn from the germline J gene. The CDR3 runs to 14 residues. CDR1 is SEHNR, CDR2 FQNEAQ, per germline (reference sequence).

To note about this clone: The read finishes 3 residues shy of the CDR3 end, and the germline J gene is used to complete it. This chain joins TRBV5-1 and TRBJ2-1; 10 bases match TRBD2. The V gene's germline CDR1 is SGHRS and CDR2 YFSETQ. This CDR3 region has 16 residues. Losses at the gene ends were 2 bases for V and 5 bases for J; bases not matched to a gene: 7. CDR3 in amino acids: CASSFVPSGRDNEQFF. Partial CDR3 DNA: TGCGCCAGCAGCTTTGTACCTAGCGGGAGAGACAATGAG. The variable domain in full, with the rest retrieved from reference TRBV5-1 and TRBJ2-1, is KAGVTQTPRYLIKTRGQQVTLSCSPISGHRSVSWYQQTPGQGLQFLFEYFSETQRNKGNFPGRFSGRQFSNSRSEMNVSTLELGDSALYLCASSFVPSGRDNEQFFGPGTRLTVL.

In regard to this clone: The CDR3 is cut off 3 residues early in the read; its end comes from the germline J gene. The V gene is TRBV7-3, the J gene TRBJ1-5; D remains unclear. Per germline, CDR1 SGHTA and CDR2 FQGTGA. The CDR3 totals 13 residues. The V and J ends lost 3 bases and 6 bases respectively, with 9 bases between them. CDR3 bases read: TGTGCCAGCAGCTTTGCGGCTGGTCAGCCC. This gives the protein CASSFAAGQP. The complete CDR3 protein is CASSFAAGQPQHF.

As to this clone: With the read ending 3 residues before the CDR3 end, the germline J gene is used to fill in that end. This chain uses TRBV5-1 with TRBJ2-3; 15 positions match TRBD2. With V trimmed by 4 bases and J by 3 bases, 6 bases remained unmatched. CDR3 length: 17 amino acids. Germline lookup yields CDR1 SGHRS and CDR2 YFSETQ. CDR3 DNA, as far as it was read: TGCGCCAGCAGCCCTGGACTAGCGGGGGGGAGGACAGATACG. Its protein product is CASSPGLAGGRTDT. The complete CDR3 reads CASSPGLAGGRTDTQYF.

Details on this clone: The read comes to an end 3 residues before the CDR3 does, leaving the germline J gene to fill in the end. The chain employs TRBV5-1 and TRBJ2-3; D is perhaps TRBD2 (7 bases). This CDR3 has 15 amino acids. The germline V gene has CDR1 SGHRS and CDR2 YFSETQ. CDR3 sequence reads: CASSLSPGGLETQYF. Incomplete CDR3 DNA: TGCGCCAGCAGCTTGTCCCCGGGGGGCCTCGAGACG.

CDR3 DNA, as far as it was read: TGTGCCAGTAGGCTACAATCCAGGGCGAATAATGAAAAG. Residues: CASRLQSRANNEK. In full, the CDR3 is CASRLQSRANNEKLFF. J is TRBJ2-2 and V is TRBV19; D may be TRBD1 (5 bases). The read is 3 residues too short to cover the CDR3 end, so that end is filled in from the germline J gene. CDR3 length: 16 amino acids. Germline lookup yields CDR1 LNHDA and CDR2 SQIVND (reference sequence). Looking up the rest from reference TRBV19 and TRBJ2-2 gives the full variable domain: DGGITQSPKYLFRKEGQNVTLSCEQNLNHDAMYWYRQDPGQGLRLIYYSQIVNDFQKGDIAEGYSVSREKKESFPLTVTSAQKNPTAFYLCASRLQSRANNEKLFFGEGSRLTVL.

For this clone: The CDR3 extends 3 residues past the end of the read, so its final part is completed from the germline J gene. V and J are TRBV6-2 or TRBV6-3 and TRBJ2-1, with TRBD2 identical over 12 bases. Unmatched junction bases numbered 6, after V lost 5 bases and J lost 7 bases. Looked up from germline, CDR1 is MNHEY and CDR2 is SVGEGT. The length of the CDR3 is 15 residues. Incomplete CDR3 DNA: TGTGCCAGCAGTAGACTAGCGGGAGCGAATAATGAG. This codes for CASSRLAGANNE. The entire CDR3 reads CASSRLAGANNEQFF.

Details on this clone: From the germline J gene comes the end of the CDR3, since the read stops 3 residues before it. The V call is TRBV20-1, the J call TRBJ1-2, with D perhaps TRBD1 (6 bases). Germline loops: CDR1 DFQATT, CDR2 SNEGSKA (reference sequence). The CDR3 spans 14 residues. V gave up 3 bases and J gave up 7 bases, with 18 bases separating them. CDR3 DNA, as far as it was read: TGCAGTGCTAGGGAAGGGACAATGCCGCGTGGC. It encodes CSAREGTMPRG. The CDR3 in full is CSAREGTMPRGYTF.

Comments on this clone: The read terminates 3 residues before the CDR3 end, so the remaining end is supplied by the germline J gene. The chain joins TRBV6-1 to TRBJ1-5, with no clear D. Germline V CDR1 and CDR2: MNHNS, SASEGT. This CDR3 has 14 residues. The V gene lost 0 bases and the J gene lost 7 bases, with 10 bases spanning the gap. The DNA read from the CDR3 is TGTGCCAGCAGTGAAGCGCTAGAAGCACAGCCC. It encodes CASSEALEAQP. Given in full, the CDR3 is CASSEALEAQPQHF.

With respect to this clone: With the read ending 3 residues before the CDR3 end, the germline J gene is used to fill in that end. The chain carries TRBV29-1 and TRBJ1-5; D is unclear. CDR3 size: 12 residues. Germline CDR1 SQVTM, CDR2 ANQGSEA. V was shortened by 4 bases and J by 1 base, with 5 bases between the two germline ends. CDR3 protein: CSVAQSNQPQHF. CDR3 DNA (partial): TGCAGCGTTGCACAGAGCAATCAGCCC. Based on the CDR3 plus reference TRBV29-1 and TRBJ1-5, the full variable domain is SAVISQKPSRDICQRGTSLTIQCQVDSQVTMMFWYRQQPGQSLTLIATANQGSEATYESGFVIDKFPISRPNLTFSTLTVSNMSPEDSSIYLCSVAQSNQPQHFGDGTRLSIL.

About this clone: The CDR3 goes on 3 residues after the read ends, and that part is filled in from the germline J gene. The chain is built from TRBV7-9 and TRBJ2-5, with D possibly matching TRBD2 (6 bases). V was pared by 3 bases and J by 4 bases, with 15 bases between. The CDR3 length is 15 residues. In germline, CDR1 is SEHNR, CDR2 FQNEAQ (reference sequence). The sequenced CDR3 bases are TGTGCCAGCAGCTTCCGGAAATCCGGGGGAGAGACC. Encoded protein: CASSFRKSGGET. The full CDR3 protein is CASSFRKSGGETQYF.

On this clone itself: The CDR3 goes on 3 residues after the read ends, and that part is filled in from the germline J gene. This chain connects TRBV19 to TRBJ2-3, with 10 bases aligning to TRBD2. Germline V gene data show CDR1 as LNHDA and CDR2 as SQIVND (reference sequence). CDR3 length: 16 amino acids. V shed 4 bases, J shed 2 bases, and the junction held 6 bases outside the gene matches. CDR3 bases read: TGTGCCAGTAGTAAGGGACTAGCGAGTTACACAGATACG. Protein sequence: CASSKGLASYTDT. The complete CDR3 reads CASSKGLASYTDTQYF.

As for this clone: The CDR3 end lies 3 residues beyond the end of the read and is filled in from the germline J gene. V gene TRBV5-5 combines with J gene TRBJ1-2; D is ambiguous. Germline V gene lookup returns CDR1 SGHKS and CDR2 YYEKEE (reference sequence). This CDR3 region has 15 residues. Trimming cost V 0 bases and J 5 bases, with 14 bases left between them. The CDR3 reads CASSLAGTALYGYTF. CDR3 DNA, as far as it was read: TGTGCCAGCAGCTTGGCCGGAACAGCCTTGTATGGC.

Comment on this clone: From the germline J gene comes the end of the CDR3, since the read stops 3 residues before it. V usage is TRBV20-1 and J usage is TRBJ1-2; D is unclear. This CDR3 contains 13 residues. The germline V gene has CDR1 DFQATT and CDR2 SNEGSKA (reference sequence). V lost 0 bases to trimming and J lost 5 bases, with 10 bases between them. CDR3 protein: CSARDQNSYGYTF. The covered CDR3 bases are TGCAGTGCTAGAGATCAGAATTCATATGGC.

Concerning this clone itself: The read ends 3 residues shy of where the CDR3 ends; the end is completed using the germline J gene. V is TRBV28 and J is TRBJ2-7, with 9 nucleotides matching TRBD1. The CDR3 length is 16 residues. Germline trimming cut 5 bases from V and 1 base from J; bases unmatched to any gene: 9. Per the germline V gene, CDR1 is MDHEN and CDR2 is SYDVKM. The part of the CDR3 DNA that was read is TGTGCCAGCAGTCCCCGACCGGGACAGGGATCCTACGAG. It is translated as CASSPRPGQGSYE. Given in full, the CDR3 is CASSPRPGQGSYEQYF.

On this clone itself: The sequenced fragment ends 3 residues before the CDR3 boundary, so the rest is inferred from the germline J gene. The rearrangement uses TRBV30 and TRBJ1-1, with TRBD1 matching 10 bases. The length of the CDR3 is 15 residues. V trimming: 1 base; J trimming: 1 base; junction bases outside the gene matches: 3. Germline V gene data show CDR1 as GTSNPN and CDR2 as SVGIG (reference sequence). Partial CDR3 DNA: TGTGCCTGGAGTGGACAGGGGGCGCGGAACACTGAA. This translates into CAWSGQGARNTE. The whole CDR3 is CAWSGQGARNTEAFF.

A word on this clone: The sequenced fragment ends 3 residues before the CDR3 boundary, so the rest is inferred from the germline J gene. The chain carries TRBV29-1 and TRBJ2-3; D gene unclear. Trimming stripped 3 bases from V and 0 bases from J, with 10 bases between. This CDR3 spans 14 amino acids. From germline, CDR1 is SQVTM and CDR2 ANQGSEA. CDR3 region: CSVDGLLSTDTQYF. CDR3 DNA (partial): TGCAGCGTTGATGGGCTCCTAAGCACAGATACG.

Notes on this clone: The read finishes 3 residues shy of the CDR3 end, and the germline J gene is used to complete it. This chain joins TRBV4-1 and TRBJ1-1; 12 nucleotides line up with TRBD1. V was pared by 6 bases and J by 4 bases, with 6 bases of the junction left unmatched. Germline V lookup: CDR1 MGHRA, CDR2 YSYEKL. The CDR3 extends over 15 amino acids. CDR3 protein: CASRLPGQGATEAFF. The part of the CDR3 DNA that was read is TGCGCCAGCAGGCTACCGGGACAGGGGGCCACTGAA.